These 12 T cell receptor beta chains came from one sample sequenced in a study of cytomegalovirus exposure and HLA in healthy donors (TCRdb year 2017). The protocol used for the library was the immunoSEQ multiplex PCR assay. For the multiplex PCR, a mixture combining 60 forward primers for TCR Vbeta segments and 13 reverse primers for TCR Jbeta segments was used. Entries here come from immuneACCESS through TCRdb and include only in-frame sequences with V and J called. Some clones fail to appear in such tables; in the studies checked, an unresolved V gene covers under half of the shortfall, and the cause of the remainder is unknown. The sample profile shows over 85,000 clones; roughly 73% of them were found once. The top ten clones comprise approximately 3.9% of the sample. Source material: PBMCs. Receptor source: a middle-aged woman in good health and CMV-seronegative.

Worth noting for this clone: At one boundary the junction diverges from the germline segment, which might be a read error. The chain recombines TRBV6-5 with TRBJ1-6; D possibly corresponds to TRBD1 (6 bases). From germline, CDR1 is MNHEY and CDR2 SVGAGI. The CDR3 length is 14 residues. The CDR3 sequence: CASNVQGKESPLNF. The CDR3 DNA reads TGTGCCAGCAACGTACAGGGTAAAGAGTCACCCCTCAACTTT.

This chain joins TRBV4-1 and TRBJ1-5, with 7 bases lining up with TRBD1. Trimming cost V 1 base and J 5 bases; bases outside gene matches: 5. The CDR3 spans 15 residues. Germline V CDR1 and CDR2: MGHRA, YSYEKL. Written as DNA, the CDR3 is TGCGCCAGCAGCCAAGTACACCAGGGGGATCAGCCCCAGCATTTT. Protein: CASSQVHQGDQPQHF.

The rearrangement joins TRBV9 to TRBJ1-1; D uncertain. The CDR3 is 14 residues long. Germline CDR1 and CDR2: SGDLS and YYNGEE. V was trimmed by 0 bases and J by 0 bases, leaving 6 bases between them. The CDR3 region is CASSVELMNTEAFF. The CDR3 DNA reads TGTGCCAGCAGCGTAGAGCTGATGAACACTGAAGCTTTCTTT.

The chain has TRBV6-5 and TRBJ2-1, with a weak D call TRBD2 (7 bases). Trimming left V 2 bases short and J 9 bases short, with 14 bases between. The CDR3 length is 14 residues. Germline V gene sequence: CDR1 MNHEY, CDR2 SVGAGI. DNA of the CDR3: TGTGCCAGCAGTTACGGTGGGGGGGCGGTTGAGCAGTTCTTC. Residues: CASSYGGGAVEQFF.

This sequence joins TRBV4-2 and TRBJ1-5; D unclear. This CDR3 region has 16 residues. Germline V gene lookup returns CDR1 LGHNA and CDR2 YNFKEQ. Trimming pared 4 bases from V and 2 bases from J, leaving 15 bases between. The CDR3 DNA reads TGTGCCAGCAGCCCTCGAAAGGCCGAGGGCAATCAGCCCCAGCATTTT. This encodes CASSPRKAEGNQPQHF.

This clone has just one count. The chain uses TRBV2 and TRBJ1-2, with 8 bases lining up with TRBD1. The V gene end was trimmed by 5 bases and the J gene end by 11 bases; junction bases not matched to a gene: 4. This CDR3 has 11 amino acids. Germline V lookup: CDR1 SNHLY, CDR2 FYNNEI. The CDR3 DNA sequence: TGTGCCAGCAGTTATACAGGGGGGTACACCTTC. Encoded protein: CASSYTGGYTF.

This sequence joins TRBV2 and TRBJ1-5; the match to TRBD1 covers 9 bases. Germline V CDR1 and CDR2: SNHLY, FYNNEI. The CDR3 runs 14 residues. J was trimmed by 6 bases and V by 4 bases; bases with no gene match: 4. The CDR3 here is CASSVQGAGQPQHF. CDR3 nucleotide sequence: TGTGCCAGCAGTGTACAGGGGGCGGGTCAGCCCCAGCATTTT.

This chain links TRBV7-2 with TRBJ2-3; 8 bases align to TRBD2. The CDR3 loop spans 14 amino acids. V lost 5 bases and J lost 6; bases outside the gene matches: 7. Germline V gene sequence: CDR1 SGHTA, CDR2 FQGNSA. This CDR3 is CASSHGRGGDTQYF. In nucleotides, the CDR3 is TGTGCCAGCAGCCACGGGAGGGGCGGGGATACGCAGTATTTT.

The V call is TRBV11-2, the J call TRBJ1-5, with D possibly TRBD1 on 5 matching bases. The germline gives CDR1 SGHAT, CDR2 FQNNGV. V was clipped by 4 bases and J by 9 bases, with 19 bases between them. The CDR3 extends over 15 amino acids. The CDR3 sequence is CASSSDGRARAPQHF. The CDR3 coding sequence is TGTGCCAGCAGCTCGGACGGCAGGGCTAGAGCGCCCCAGCATTTT.

The chain is built from TRBV30 and TRBJ2-5; D is uncertain. CDR1 is GTSNPN, CDR2 SVGIG, per germline (reference sequence). Trimming stripped 4 bases from V and 0 bases from J, with 6 bases between. The CDR3 runs to 12 residues. The CDR3 here is CAWTKYQETQYF. CDR3 bases: TGTGCCTGGACTAAGTACCAAGAGACCCAGTACTTC.

This chain joins TRBV30 and TRBJ1-5, with 9 nucleotides matching TRBD1. The CDR3 sequence is 14 residues long. CDR1 and CDR2 (germline): GTSNPN, SVGIG (reference sequence). V gave up 4 bases and J gave up 6 bases; unmatched junction bases: 7. CDR3 sequence reads: CAWNTGGFRQPQHF. CDR3 sequence (DNA): TGTGCCTGGAACACAGGGGGCTTTCGTCAGCCCCAGCATTTT.

This sequence joins TRBV28 and TRBJ1-3, with TRBD1 as a possible D gene (6 bases). CDR3 length equals 14 residues. CDR1 MDHEN and CDR2 SYDVKM come from the germline V gene. V was shortened by 5 bases and J by 2 bases, with 10 bases between the two germline ends. The CDR3 coding sequence is TGTGCCAGCAGTCCCCAGGGGCCTGGAAACACCATATATTTT. The encoded protein is CASSPQGPGNTIYF. Complete variable domain (other parts from reference TRBV28 and TRBJ1-3): DVKVTQSSRYLVKRTGEKVFLECVQDMDHENMFWYRQDPGLGLRLIYFSYDVKMKEKGDIPEGYSVSREKKERFSLILESASTNQTSMYLCASSPQGPGNTIYFGEGSWLTVV.